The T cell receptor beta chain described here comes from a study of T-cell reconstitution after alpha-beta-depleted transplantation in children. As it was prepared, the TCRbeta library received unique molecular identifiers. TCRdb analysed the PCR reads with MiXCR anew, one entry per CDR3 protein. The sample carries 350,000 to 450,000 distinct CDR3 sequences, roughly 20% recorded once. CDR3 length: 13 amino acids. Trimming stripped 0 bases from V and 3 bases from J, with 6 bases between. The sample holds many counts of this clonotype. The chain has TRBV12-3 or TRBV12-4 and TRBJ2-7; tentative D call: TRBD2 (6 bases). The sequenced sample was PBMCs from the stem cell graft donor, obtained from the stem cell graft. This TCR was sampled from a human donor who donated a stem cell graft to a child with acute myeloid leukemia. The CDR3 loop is CASSLAGGYEQYF. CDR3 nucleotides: TGTGCCAGCAGTTTAGCGGGAGGCTACGAGCAGTACTTC.